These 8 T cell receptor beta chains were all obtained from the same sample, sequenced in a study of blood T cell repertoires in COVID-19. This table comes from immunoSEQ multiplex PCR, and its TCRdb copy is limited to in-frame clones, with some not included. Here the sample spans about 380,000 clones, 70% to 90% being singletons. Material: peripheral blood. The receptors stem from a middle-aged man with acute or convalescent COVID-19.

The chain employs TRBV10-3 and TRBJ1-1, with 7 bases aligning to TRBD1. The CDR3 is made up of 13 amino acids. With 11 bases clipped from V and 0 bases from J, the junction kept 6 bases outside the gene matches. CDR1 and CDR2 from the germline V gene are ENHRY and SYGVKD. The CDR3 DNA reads TGTGCCTCCCAGGGGGAGATGAACACTGAAGCTTTCTTT. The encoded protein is CASQGEMNTEAFF.

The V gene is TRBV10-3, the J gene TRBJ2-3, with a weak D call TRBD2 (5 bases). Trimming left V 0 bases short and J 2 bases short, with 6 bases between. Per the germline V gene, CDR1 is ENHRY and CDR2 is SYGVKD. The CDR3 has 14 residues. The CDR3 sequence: CAISESGDTDTQYF. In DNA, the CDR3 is TGTGCCATCAGTGAGTCGGGAGACACAGATACGCAGTATTTT.

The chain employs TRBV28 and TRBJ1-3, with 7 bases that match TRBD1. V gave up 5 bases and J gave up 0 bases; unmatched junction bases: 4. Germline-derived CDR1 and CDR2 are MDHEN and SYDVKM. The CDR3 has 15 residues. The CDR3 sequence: CASSAGTASGNTIYF. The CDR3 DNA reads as TGTGCCAGCAGTGCCGGGACAGCCTCTGGAAACACCATATATTTT.

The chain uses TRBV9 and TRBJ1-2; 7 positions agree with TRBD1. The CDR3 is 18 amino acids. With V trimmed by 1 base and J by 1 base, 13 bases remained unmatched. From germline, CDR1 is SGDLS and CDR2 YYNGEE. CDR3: CASSVRGQEGLFNYGYTF. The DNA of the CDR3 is TGTGCCAGCAGCGTAAGGGGGCAGGAGGGACTTTTTAACTATGGCTACACCTTC.

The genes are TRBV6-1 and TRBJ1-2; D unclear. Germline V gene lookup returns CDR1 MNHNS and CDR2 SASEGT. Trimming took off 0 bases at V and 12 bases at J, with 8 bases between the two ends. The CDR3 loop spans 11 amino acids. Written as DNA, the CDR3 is TGTGCCAGCAGTGAAGCGCAGGAACACACCTTC. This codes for CASSEAQEHTF.

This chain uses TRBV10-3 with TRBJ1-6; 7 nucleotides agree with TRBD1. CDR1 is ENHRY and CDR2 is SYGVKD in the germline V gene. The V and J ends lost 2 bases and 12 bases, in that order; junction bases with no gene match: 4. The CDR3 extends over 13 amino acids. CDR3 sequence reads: CAISETGARPLHF. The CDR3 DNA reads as TGTGCCATCAGTGAGACAGGGGCTAGACCCCTCCACTTT.

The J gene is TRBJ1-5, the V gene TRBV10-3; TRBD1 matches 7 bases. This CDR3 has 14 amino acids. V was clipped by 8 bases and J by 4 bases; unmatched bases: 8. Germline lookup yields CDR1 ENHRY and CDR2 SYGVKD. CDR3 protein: CAIGPGQQNQPQHF. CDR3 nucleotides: TGTGCCATCGGGCCGGGACAGCAGAATCAGCCCCAGCATTTT.

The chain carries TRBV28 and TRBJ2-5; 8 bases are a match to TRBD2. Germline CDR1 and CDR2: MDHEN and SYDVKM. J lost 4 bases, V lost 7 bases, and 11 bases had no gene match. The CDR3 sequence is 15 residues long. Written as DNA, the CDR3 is TGTGCCAGCACCCCCCTCGGCGGGGGGCGAGAGACCCAGTACTTC. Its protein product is CASTPLGGGRETQYF. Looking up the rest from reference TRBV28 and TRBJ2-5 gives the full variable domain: DVKVTQSSRYLVKRTGEKVFLECVQDMDHENMFWYRQDPGLGLRLIYFSYDVKMKEKGDIPEGYSVSREKKERFSLILESASTNQTSMYLCASTPLGGGRETQYFGPGTRLLVL.